The source of this T cell receptor (beta chain) is a study of T cells in Graves' hyperthyroidism and ophthalmopathy. Across the study: Staff took peripheral blood when the initial diagnosis was made, before any treatment began. Study findings and constraints: Blood held most thyroid clonotypes expanded above 0.001 frequency.

Reasons for excluding patients were uncontrolled infection, other autoimmune disease, pregnancy or lactation. At least ten counts were recorded for this clonotype. Its antigen is undetermined. The CDR3 consists of 15 residues. Trimming at V came to 6 bases and at J to 4 bases, leaving 10 bases not matched to a gene. Germline V gene sequence: CDR1 SGHAT, CDR2 FQNNGV. TCR beta CDR3 region amplification was performed from RNA transcripts. The HTBI primer set was used in a first-round RT-PCR of the TCR CDR3. A single record per CDR3 protein comes from TCRdb applying MiXCR to the multiplex PCR reads. Of fewer than 450,000 distinct CDR3 sequences in the sample, 18% were seen once.

The sequenced material came from blood. V usage is TRBV11-2 and J usage is TRBJ1-2, with 8 nucleotides matching TRBD1. This receptor was obtained from a young man with Graves' ophthalmopathy. CDR3 sequence: CASSSSGGAGYGYTF. CDR3 sequence (DNA): TGTGCCAGCAGTTCCTCAGGGGGCGCCGGCTATGGCTACACCTTC.